This T cell receptor (beta chain) emerged from a study of HIV-infected patients and healthy controls. cDNA was made from 500 ng RNA using alpha and beta constant primers. Alpha and beta chain libraries were made separately by chain-specific third strand synthesis with multiplexing indices. TCRdb called the 5' RACE reads again in MiXCR, with one record for every CDR3 protein. The table lists roughly 9,000 distinct CDR3 sequences, 8% to 10% of them singletons. Germline lookup yields CDR1 SQVTM and CDR2 ANQGSEA. CDR3 size: 14 residues. The germline V and J ends were trimmed by 5 bases and 0 bases, with 13 bases remaining between them. Antiretroviral therapy had run roughly three months, about 14 weeks, before follow-up blood collection. The repertoire came from unfractionated whole blood and reflected all unsorted peripheral T cells. This clonotype was found many times.

Sequences were derived from blood, sampled during antiretroviral therapy. The rearrangement links TRBV29-1 to TRBJ1-1, with D hard to call. The TCR originated in an adult with HIV infection. CDR3 in amino acids: CSVHLRFMNTEAFF. The DNA for the CDR3 is TGCAGCGTTCATCTGCGTTTCATGAACACTGAAGCTTTCTTT.